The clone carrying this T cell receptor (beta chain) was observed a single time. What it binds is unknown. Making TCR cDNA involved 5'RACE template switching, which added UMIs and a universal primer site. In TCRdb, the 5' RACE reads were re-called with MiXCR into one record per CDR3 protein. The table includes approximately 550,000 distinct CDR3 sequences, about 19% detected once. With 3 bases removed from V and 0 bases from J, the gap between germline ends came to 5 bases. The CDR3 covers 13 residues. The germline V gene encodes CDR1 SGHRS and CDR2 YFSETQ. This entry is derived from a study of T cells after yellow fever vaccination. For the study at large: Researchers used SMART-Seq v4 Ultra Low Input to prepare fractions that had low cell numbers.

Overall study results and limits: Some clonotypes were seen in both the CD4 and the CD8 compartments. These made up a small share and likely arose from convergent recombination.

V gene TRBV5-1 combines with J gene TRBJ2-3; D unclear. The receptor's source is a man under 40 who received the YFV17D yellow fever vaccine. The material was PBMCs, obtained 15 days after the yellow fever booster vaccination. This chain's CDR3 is CASSSESTDTQYF. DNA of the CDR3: TGCGCCAGCAGCTCAGAGAGCACAGATACGCAGTATTTT.